What follows describes a single TCR beta chain. No antigen is known for it. The source of the sample is a study of T cells in localized non-small cell lung cancer. Assay used: immunoSEQ multiplex PCR; TCRdb lists only in-frame clones, some missing. The table records 38,000 or so clones, under 90% of them present only once. Findings and limits, study-wide: Of the top 100 tumor clones, median around 60 were in adjacent lung, 25 to 35 among its top 100. It was uninvolved adjacent lung that showed the highest T cell clonality, exceeding tumor. Longer overall survival was seen with higher T cell density measured in blood. Heterogeneity within the tumor remains possible, as just one region underwent sequencing.

CDR1 and CDR2 (germline): GTSNPN, SVGIG (reference sequence). V trimming: 5 bases; J trimming: 3 bases; junction bases outside the gene matches: 1. This CDR3 is built from 12 residues. J is TRBJ1-2 and V is TRBV30; TRBD1 aligns across 9 bases. The sample consisted of peripheral blood mononuclear cells, taken before any cancer treatment. This clonotype originated in a male donor at least 60 years old with stage II lung adenocarcinoma. As DNA, the CDR3 is TGTGCCTGGGGGACAGGGTACTATGGCTACACCTTC. It is translated as CAWGTGYYGYTF.